This entry describes one TCR beta chain. Its target is not known. Unique molecular identifiers featured in how the TCRbeta library was prepared. From the PCR reads, TCRdb called clonotypes with MiXCR, one entry per CDR3 protein. The sample lists some 200,000 distinct CDR3 sequences; about 8.2% were seen once. Germline values: CDR1 DFQATT, CDR2 SNEGSKA (reference sequence). The CDR3 has 12 amino acids. Trimming removed 5 bases from V and 11 bases from J; junction bases left unmatched: 9. These data originate in a study of T-cell reconstitution after alpha-beta-depleted transplantation in children. The study's findings and limits: At day 60, the high TCRbeta diversity found in some patients originated from recipient T cells and thymic progenitors that had survived.

The sample consisted of PBMCs, mostly from graft donor cells, taken 360 days after TCRalphabeta/CD19-depleted stem cell transplant. This chain connects TRBV20-1 to TRBJ2-3; 8 bases fit TRBD2. The source is a male patient between 2 and 9 years old who had a stem cell transplant for acute myeloid leukemia, so the T cells may come from the graft donor. The CDR3 loop reads CSAAPGAGGQYF. CDR3 nucleotide sequence: TGCAGTGCTGCCCCGGGGGCGGGGGGGCAGTATTTT.